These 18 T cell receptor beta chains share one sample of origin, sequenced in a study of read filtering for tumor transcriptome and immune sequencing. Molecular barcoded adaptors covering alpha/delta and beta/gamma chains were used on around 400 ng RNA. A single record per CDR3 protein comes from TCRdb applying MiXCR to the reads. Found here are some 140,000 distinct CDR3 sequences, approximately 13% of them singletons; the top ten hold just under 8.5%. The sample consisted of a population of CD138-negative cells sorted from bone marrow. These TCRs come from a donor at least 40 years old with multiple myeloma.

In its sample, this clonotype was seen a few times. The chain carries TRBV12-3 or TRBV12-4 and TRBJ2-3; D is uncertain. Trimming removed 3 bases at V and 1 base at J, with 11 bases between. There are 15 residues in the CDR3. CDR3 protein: CASSFRPVGTDTQYF. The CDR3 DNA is TGTGCCAGCAGTTTTCGGCCCGTTGGCACAGATACGCAGTATTTT.

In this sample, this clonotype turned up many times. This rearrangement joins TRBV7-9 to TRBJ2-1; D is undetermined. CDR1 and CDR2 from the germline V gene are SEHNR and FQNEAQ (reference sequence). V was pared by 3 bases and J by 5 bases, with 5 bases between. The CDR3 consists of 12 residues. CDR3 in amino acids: CASSFQHNEQFF. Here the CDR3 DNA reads TGTGCCAGCAGCTTCCAACACAATGAGCAGTTCTTC.

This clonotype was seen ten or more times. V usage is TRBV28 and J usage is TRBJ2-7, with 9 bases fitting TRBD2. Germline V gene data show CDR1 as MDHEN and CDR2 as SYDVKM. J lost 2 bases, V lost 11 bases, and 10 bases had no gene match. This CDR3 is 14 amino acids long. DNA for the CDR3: TGTGCCGTCTGCCGGGCGGGAGGGCCCTACGAGCAGTACTTC. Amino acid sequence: CAVCRAGGPYEQYF.

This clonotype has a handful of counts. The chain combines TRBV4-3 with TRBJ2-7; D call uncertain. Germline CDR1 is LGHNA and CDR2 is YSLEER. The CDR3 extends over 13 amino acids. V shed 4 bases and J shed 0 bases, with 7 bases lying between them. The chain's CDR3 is CASSPSLSYEQYF. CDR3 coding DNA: TGCGCCAGCAGCCCTTCTCTCTCCTACGAGCAGTACTTC.

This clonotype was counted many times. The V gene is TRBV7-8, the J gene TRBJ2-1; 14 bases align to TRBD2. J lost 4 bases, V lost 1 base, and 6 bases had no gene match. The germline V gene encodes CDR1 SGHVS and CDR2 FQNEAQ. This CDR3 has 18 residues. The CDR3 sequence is CASSLETSGRAGYNEQFF. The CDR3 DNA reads TGTGCCAGCAGCTTAGAGACTAGCGGGAGGGCCGGGTACAATGAGCAGTTCTTC.

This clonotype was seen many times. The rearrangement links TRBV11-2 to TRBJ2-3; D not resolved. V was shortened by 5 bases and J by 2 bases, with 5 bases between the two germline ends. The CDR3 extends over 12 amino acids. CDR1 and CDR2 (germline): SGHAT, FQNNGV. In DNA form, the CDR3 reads TGTGCCAGCAGCCTAATCACAGATACGCAGTATTTT. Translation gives CASSLITDTQYF.

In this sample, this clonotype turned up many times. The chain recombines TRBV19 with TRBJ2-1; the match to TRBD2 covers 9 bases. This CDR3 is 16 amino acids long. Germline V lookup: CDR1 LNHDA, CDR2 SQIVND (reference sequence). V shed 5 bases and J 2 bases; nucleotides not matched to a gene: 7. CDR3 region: CASSADLAGPYNEQFF. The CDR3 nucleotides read TGTGCCAGTAGTGCCGACCTAGCGGGACCCTACAATGAGCAGTTCTTC.

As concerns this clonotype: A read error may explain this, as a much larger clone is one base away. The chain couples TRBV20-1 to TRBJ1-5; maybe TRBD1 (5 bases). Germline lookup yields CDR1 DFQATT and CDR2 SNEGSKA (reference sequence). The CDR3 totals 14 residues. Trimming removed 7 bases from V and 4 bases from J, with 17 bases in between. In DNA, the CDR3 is TGCAGTGTTAATACCGCGAGGGGTAATCAGCCCCAGCATTTT. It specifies CSVNTARGNQPQHF.

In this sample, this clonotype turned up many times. CDR3 sequence reads: CSHGGPVTDTQYF. CDR3 sequence (DNA): TGCAGCCACGGAGGGCCTGTCACAGATACGCAGTATTTT. The V and J genes are TRBV29-1 and TRBJ2-3, with D possibly TRBD2 on 6 matching bases. Trimming removed 8 bases at V and 2 bases at J, with 14 bases between. Germline CDR1 reads SQVTM; CDR2 reads ANQGSEA. CDR3 length: 13 residues.

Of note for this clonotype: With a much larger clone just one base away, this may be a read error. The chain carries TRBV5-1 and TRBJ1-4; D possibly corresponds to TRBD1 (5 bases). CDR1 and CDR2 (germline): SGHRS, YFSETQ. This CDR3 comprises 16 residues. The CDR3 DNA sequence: TGCGCCAGCAGCTTTATGACCGGGACTTCTAATGAAAGACTGTTTTTT. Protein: CASSFMTGTSNERLFF.

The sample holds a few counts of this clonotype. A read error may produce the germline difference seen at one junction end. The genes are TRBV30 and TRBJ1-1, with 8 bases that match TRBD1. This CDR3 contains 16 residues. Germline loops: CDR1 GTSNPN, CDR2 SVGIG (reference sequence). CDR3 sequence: CAWSADRVSMNTEALF. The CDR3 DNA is TGTGCCTGGAGTGCGGACAGGGTCTCGATGAACACTGAAGCTCTCTTT.

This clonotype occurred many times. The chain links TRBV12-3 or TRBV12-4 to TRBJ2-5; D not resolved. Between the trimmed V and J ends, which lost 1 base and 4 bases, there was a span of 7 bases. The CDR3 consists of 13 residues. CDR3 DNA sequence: TGTGCCAGCAGTTTAGGGCAGTCAGAGACCCAGTACTTC. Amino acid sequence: CASSLGQSETQYF.

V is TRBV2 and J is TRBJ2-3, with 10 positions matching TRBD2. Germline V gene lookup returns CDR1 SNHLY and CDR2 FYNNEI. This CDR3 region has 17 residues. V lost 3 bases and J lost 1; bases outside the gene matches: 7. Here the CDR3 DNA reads TGTGCCAGCAGTGATCGGGGACTAGCGTCGCGCACAGATACGCAGTATTTT. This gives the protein CASSDRGLASRTDTQYF.

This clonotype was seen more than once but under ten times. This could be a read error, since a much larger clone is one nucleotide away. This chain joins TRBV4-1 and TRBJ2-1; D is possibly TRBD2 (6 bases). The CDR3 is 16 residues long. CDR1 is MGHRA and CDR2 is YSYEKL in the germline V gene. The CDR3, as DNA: TGCGCCAGCAGCCAAGGTCGGGAGAGGTCCTACAATGAGCTGTTCTTC. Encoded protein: CASSQGRERSYNELFF.

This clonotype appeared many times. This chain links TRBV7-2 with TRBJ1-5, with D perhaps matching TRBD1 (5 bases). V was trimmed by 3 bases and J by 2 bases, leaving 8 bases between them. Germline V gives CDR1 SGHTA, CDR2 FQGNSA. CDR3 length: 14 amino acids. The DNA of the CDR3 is TGTGCCAGCAGCTTCCCACAGGGCAATCAGCCCCAGCATTTT. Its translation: CASSFPQGNQPQHF.

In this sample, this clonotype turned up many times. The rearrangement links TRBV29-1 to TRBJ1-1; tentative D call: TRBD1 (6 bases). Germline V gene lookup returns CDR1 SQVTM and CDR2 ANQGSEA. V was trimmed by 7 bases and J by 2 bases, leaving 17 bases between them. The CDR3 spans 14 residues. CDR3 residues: CSAGGGSSNTEAFF. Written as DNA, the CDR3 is TGCAGCGCCGGGGGGGGCAGCTCTAACACTGAAGCTTTCTTT.

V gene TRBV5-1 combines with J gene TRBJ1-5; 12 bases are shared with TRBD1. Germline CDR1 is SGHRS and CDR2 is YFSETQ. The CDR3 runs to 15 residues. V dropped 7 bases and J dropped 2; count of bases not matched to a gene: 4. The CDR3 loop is CASRWDRGRNQPQHF. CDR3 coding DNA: TGCGCCAGCCGATGGGACAGGGGGCGCAATCAGCCCCAGCATTTT.

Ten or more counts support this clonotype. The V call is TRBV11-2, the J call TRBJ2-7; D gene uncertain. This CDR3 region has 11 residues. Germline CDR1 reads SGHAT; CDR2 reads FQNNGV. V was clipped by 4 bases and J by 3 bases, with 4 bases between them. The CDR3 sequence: CASSWDYEQYF. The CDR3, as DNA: TGTGCCAGCAGCTGGGACTACGAGCAGTACTTC.